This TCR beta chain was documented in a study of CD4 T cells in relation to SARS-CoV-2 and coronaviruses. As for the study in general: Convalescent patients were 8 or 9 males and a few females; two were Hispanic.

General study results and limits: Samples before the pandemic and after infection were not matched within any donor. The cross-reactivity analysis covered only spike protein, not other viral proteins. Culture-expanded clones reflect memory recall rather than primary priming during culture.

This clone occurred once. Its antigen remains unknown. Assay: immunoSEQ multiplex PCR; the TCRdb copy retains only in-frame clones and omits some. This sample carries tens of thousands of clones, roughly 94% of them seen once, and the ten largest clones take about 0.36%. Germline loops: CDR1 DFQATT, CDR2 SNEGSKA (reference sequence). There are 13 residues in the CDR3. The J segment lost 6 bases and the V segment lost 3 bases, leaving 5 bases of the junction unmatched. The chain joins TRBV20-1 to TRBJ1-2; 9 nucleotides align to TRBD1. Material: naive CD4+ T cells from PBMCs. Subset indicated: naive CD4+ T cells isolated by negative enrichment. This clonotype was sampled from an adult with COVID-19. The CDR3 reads CSASTTGGHGYTF. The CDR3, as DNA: TGCAGTGCTAGTACTACAGGGGGCCATGGCTACACCTTC.